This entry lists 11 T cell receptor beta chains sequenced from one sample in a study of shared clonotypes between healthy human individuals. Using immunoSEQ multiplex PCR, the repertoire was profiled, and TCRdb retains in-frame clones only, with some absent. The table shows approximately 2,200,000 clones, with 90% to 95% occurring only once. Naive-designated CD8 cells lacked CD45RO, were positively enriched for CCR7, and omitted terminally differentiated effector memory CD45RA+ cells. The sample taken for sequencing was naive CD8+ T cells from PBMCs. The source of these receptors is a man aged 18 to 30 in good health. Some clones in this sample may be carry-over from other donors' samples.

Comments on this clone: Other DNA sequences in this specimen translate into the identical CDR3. CDR3 amino acids: CASSYSVSSYNEQFF. The CDR3 nucleotides read TGTGCCAGCAGTTACTCGGTGAGCTCCTACAATGAGCAGTTCTTC. The chain is built from TRBV6-5 and TRBJ2-1; no definite D call. V was trimmed by 0 bases and J by 0 bases, leaving 6 bases between them. This CDR3 spans 15 amino acids. CDR1 and CDR2 from the germline V gene are MNHEY and SVGAGI.

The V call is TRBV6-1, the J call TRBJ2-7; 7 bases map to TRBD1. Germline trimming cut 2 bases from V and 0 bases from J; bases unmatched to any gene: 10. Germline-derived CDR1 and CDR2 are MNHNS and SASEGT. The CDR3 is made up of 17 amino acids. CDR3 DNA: TGTGCCAGCAGTGAATACATTGGACAGGAGTTCTCCTACGAGCAGTACTTC. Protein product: CASSEYIGQEFSYEQYF.

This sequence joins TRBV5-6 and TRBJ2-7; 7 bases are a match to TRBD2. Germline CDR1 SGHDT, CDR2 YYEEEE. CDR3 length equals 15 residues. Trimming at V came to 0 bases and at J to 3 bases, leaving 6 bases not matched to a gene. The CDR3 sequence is CASSLDGGSFYEQYF. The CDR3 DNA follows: TGTGCCAGCAGCTTGGATGGCGGGAGCTTCTACGAGCAGTACTTC.

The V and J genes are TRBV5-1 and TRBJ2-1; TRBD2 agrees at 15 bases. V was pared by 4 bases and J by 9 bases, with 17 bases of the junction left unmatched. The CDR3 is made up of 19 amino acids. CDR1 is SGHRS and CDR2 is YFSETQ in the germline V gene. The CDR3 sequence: CASSHTGLAGGLGDGEQFF. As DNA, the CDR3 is TGCGCCAGCAGCCACACGGGACTAGCGGGAGGCTTGGGTGACGGTGAGCAGTTCTTC. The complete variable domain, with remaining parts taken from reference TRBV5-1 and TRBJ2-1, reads KAGVTQTPRYLIKTRGQQVTLSCSPISGHRSVSWYQQTPGQGLQFLFEYFSETQRNKGNFPGRFSGRQFSNSRSEMNVSTLELGDSALYLCASSHTGLAGGLGDGEQFFGPGTRLTVL.

CDR3 DNA sequence: TGTGCCAGCAGCTCCCCTAGCGAGGACTACGAGCAGTACTTC. Translation: CASSSPSEDYEQYF. This chain joins TRBV7-9 and TRBJ2-7; D might be TRBD2 (6 bases). CDR1 is SEHNR, CDR2 FQNEAQ, per germline (reference sequence). The CDR3 has 14 residues. Trimming removed 4 bases from V and 3 bases from J, with 13 bases in between. The full variable domain, its missing parts supplied by reference TRBV7-9 and TRBJ2-7, is DTGVSQNPRHKITKRGQNVTFRCDPISEHNRLYWYRQTLGQGPEFLTYFQNEAQLEKSRLLSDRFSAERPKGSFSTLEIQRTEQGDSAMYLCASSSPSEDYEQYFGPGTRLTVT.

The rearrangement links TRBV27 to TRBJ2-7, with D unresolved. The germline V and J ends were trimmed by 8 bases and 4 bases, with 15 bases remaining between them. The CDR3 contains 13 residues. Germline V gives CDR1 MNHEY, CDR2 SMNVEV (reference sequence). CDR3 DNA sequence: TGTGCCAGCGCCCTTGCGTCCGGATACGAGCAGTACTTC. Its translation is CASALASGYEQYF.

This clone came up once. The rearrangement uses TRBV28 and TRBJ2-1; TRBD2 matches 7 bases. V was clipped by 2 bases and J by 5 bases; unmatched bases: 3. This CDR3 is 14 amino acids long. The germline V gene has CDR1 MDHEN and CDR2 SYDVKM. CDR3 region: CASSLTLADNEQFF. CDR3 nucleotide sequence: TGTGCCAGCAGTTTAACCCTAGCGGACAATGAGCAGTTCTTC.

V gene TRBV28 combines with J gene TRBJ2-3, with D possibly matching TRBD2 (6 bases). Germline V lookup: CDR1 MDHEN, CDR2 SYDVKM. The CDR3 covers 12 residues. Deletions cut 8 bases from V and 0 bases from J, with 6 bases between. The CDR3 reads CASAGSTDTQYF. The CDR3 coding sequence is TGTGCCAGCGCGGGAAGCACAGATACGCAGTATTTT.

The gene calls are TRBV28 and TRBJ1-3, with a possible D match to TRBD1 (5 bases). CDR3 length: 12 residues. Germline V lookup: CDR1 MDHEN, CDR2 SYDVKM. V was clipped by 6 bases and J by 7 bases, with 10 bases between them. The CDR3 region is CASSDWGNTIYF. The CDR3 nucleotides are TGTGCCAGCAGCGATTGGGGGAACACCATATATTTT.

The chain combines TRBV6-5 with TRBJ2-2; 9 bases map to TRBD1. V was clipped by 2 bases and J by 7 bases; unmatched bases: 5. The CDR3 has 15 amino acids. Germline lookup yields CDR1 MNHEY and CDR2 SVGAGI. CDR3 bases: TGTGCCAGCAGTTACCGGACAGGGGAGAGCGGGGAGCTGTTTTTT. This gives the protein CASSYRTGESGELFF.

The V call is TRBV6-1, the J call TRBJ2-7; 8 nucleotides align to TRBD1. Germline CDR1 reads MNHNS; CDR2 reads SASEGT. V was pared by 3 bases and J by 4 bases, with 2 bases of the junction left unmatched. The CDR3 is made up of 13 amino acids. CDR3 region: CASSDDRGYEQYF. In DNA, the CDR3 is TGTGCCAGCAGTGATGACAGGGGTTACGAGCAGTACTTC.